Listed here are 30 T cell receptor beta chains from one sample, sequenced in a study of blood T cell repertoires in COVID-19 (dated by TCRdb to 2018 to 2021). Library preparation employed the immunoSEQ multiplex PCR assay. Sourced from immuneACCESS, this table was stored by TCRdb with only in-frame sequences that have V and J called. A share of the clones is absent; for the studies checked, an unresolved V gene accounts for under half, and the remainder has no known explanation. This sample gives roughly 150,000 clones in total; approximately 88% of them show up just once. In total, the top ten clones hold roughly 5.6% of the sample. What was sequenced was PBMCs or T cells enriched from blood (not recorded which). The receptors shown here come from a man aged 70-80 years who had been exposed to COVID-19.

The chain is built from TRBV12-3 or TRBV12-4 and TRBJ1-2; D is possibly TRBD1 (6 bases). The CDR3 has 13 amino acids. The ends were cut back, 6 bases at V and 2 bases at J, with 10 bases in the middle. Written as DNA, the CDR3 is TGTGCCAGCAGCTGGACAGCCAACTATGGCTACACCTTC. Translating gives CASSWTANYGYTF.

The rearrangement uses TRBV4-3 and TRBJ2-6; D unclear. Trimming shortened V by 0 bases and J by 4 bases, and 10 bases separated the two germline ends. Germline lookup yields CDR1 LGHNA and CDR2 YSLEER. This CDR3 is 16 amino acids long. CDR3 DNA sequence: TGCGCCAGCAGCCAAGATCCCCAGGCCGGGGCCAACGTCCTGACTTTC. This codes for CASSQDPQAGANVLTF.

This CDR3 reads CATTESQQGAGSNQPQHF. CDR3 sequence (DNA): TGTGCCACTACTGAATCACAACAGGGGGCGGGGAGCAATCAGCCCCAGCATTTT. The chain links TRBV19 to TRBJ1-5; 9 nucleotides line up with TRBD1. Trimming removed 10 bases from V and 1 base from J; junction bases left unmatched: 17. Germline CDR1 and CDR2: LNHDA and SQIVND (reference sequence). The CDR3 length is 18 residues.

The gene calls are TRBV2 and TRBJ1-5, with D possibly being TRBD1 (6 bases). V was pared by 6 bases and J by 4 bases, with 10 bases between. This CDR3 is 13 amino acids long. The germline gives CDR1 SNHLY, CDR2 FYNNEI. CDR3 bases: TGTGCCAGCAGAGGGGGGGAAAATCAGCCCCAGCATTTT. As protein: CASRGGENQPQHF.

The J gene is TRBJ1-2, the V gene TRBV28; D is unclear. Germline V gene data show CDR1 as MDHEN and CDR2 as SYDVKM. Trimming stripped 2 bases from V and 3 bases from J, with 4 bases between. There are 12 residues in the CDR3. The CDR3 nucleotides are TGTGCCAGCAGTTTAGGAGACTATGGCTACACCTTC. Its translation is CASSLGDYGYTF.

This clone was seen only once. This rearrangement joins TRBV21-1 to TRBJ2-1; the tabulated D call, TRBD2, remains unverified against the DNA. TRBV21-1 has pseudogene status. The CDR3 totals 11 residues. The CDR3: CASSKAGEQFF. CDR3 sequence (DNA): TGTGCCAGCAGCAAAGCCGGGGAGCAGTTCTTC.

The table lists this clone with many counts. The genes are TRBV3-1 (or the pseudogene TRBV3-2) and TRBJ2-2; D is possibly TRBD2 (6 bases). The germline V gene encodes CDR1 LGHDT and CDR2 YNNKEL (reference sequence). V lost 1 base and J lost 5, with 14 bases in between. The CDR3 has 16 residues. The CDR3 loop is CASSQGWAGGTGELFF. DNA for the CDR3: TGTGCCAGCAGCCAAGGTTGGGCCGGAGGGACCGGGGAGCTGTTTTTT.

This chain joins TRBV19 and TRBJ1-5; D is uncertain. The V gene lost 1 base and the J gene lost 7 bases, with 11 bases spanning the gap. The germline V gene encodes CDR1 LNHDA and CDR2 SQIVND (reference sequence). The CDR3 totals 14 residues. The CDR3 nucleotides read TGTGCCAGTAGTATAGTGGCAGTCCTCCAGCCCCAGCATTTT. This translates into CASSIVAVLQPQHF. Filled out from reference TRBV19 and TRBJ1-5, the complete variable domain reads DGGITQSPKYLFRKEGQNVTLSCEQNLNHDAMYWYRQDPGQGLRLIYYSQIVNDFQKGDIAEGYSVSREKKESFPLTVTSAQKNPTAFYLCASSIVAVLQPQHFGDGTRLSIL.

The CDR3 spells CASSREMVGDTEAFF. The CDR3 nucleotides read TGTGCCAGCAGCCGGGAGATGGTGGGAGACACTGAAGCTTTCTTT. This sequence joins TRBV6-5 and TRBJ1-1; D not certain. This CDR3 contains 15 residues. Trimming removed 6 bases at V and 3 bases at J, with 17 bases between. Germline V CDR1 and CDR2: MNHEY, SVGAGI.

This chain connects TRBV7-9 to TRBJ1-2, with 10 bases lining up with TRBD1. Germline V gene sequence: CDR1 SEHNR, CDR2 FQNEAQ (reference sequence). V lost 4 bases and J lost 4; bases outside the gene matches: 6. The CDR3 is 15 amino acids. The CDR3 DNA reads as TGTGCCAGCAGCTCCCTGACAGGGGGCGTCTATGGCTACACCTTC. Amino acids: CASSSLTGGVYGYTF.

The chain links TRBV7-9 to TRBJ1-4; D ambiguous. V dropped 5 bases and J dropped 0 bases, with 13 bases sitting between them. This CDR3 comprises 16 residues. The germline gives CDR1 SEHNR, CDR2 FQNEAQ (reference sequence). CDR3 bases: TGTGCCAGCAGCCCCCGATATCCAGCAACTAATGAAAAACTGTTTTTT. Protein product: CASSPRYPATNEKLFF.

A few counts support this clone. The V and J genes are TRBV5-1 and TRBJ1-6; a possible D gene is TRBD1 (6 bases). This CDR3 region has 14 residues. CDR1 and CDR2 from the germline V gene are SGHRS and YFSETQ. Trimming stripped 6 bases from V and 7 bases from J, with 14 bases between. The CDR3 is CASTTGQRNSPLHF. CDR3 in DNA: TGCGCCAGCACCACAGGACAGAGGAATTCACCCCTCCACTTT. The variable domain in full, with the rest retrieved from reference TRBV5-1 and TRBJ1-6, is KAGVTQTPRYLIKTRGQQVTLSCSPISGHRSVSWYQQTPGQGLQFLFEYFSETQRNKGNFPGRFSGRQFSNSRSEMNVSTLELGDSALYLCASTTGQRNSPLHFGNGTRLTVT.

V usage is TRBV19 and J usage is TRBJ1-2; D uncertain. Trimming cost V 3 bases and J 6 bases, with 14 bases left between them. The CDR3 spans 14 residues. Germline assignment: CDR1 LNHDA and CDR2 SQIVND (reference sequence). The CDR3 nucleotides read TGTGCCAGTAGTATGTTCGTCCCAGAAGATGGCTACACCTTC. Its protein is CASSMFVPEDGYTF.

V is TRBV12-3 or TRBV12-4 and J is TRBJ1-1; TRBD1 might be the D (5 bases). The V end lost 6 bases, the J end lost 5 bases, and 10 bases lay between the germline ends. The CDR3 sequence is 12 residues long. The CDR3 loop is CASSHGGTEAFF. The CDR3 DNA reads TGTGCCAGCAGCCATGGGGGGACTGAAGCTTTCTTT.

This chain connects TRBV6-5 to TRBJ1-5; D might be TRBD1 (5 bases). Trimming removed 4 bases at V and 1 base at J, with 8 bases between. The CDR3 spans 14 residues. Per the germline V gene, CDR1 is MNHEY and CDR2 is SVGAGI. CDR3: CASSFSGSNQPQHF. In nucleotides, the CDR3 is TGTGCCAGCAGTTTTTCAGGGAGCAATCAGCCCCAGCATTTT.

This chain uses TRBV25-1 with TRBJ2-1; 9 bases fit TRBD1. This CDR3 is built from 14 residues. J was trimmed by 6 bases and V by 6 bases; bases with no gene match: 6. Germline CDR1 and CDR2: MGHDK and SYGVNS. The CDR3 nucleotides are TGTGCCAGCAGCCCGGGACAGGGCGGCAATGAGCAGTTCTTC. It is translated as CASSPGQGGNEQFF. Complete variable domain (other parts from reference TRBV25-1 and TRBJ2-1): EADIYQTPRYLVIGTGKKITLECSQTMGHDKMYWYQQDPGMELHLIHYSYGVNSTEKGDLSSESTVSRIRTEHFPLTLESARPSHTSQYLCASSPGQGGNEQFFGPGTRLTVL.

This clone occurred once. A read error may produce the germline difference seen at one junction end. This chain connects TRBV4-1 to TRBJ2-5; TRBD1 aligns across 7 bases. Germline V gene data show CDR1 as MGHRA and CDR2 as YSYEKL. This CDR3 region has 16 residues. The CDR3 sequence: CASSPRDSFLQETQYF. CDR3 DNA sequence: TGCGCCAGTAGCCCTCGGGACAGCTTCCTCCAAGAGACCCAGTACTTC.

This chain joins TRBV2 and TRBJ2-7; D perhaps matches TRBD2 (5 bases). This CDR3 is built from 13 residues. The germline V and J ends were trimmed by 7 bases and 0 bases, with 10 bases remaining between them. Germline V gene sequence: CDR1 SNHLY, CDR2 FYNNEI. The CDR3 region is CASNRRDSYEQYF. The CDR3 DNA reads TGTGCCAGCAATCGTCGGGACTCCTACGAGCAGTACTTC.

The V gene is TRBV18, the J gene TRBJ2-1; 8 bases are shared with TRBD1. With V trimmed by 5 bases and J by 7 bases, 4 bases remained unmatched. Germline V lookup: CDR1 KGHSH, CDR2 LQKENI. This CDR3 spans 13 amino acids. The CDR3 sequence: CASSSDRANEQFF. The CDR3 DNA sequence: TGTGCCAGCTCATCGGACAGGGCTAATGAGCAGTTCTTC.

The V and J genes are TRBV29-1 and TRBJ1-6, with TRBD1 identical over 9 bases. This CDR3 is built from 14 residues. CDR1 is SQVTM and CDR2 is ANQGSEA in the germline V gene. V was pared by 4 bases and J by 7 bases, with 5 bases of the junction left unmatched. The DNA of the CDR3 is TGCAGCGTTGGCACAGGGGGCCGCAATTCACCCCTCCACTTT. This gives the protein CSVGTGGRNSPLHF.

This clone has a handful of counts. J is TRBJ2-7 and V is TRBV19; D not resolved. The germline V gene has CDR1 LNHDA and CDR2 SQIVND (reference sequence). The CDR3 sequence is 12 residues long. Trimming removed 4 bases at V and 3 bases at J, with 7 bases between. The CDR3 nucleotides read TGTGCCAGTAGTAGCAGGTTCTACGAGCAGTACTTC. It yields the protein CASSSRFYEQYF.

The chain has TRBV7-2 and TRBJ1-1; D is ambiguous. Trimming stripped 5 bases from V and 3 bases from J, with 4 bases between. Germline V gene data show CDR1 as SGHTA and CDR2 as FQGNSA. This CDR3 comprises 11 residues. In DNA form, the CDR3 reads TGTGCCAGCAGCCCGTACACTGAAGCTTTCTTT. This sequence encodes CASSPYTEAFF.

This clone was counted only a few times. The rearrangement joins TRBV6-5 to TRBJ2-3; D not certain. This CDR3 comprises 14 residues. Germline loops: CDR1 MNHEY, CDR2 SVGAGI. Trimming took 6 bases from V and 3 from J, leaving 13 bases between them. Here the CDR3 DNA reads TGTGCCAGCAGCCGTAAACAGTGGACAGATACGCAGTATTTT. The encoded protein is CASSRKQWTDTQYF.

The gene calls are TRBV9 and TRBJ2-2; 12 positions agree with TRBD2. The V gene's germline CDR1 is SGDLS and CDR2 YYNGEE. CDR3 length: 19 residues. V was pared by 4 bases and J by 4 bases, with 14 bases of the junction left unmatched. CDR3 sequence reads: CASSPGGLAGGPGTGELFF. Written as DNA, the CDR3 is TGTGCCAGCAGCCCCGGGGGGCTAGCGGGAGGGCCGGGCACCGGGGAGCTGTTTTTT.

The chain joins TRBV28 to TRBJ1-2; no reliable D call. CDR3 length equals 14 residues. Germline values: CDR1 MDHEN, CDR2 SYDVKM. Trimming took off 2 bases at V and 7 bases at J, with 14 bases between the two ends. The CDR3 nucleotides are TGTGCCAGCAGTTTAGGGTTAGGCGGTGGTGGCTACACCTTC. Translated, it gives CASSLGLGGGGYTF.

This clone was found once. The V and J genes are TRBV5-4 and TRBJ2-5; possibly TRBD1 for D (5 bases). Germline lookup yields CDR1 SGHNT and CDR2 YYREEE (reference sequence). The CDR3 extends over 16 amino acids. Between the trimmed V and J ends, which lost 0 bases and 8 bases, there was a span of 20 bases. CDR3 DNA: TGTGCCAGCAGCTTGGCCGGCGGCAGGGCGGCGGTTACCCAGTACTTC. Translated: CASSLAGGRAAVTQYF. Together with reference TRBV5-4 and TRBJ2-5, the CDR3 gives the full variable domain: ETGVTQSPTHLIKTRGQQVTLRCSSQSGHNTVSWYQQALGQGPQFIFQYYREEENGRGNFPPRFSGLQFPNYSSELNVNALELDDSALYLCASSLAGGRAAVTQYFGPGTRLLVL.

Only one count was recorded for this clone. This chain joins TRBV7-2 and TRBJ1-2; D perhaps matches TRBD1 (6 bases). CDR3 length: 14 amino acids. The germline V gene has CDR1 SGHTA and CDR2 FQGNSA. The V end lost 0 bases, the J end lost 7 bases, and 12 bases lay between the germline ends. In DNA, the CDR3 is TGTGCCAGCAGCTTAGCCCGGGGGGGGGCTGGCTACACCTTC. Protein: CASSLARGGAGYTF.

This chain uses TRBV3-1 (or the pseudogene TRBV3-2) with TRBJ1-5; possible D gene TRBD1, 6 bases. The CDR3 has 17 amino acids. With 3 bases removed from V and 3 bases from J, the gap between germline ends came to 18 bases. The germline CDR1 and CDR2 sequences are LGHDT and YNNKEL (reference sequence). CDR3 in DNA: TGTGCCAGCAGCCAGTGGACCGGGACACCGATCAATCAGCCCCAGCATTTT. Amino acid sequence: CASSQWTGTPINQPQHF.

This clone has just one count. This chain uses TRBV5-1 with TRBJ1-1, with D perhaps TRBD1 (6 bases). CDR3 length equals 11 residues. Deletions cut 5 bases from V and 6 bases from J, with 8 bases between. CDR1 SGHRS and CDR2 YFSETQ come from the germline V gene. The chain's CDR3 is CASRQGPEAFF. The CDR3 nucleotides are TGCGCCAGCAGACAGGGACCTGAAGCTTTCTTT. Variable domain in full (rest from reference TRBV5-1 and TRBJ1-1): KAGVTQTPRYLIKTRGQQVTLSCSPISGHRSVSWYQQTPGQGLQFLFEYFSETQRNKGNFPGRFSGRQFSNSRSEMNVSTLELGDSALYLCASRQGPEAFFGQGTRLTVV.

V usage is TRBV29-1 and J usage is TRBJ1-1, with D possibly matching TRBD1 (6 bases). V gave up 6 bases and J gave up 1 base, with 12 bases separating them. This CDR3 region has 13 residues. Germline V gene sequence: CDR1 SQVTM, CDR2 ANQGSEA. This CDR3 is CSVITGTNTEAFF. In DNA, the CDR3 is TGCAGCGTCATAACAGGGACGAACACTGAAGCTTTCTTT.